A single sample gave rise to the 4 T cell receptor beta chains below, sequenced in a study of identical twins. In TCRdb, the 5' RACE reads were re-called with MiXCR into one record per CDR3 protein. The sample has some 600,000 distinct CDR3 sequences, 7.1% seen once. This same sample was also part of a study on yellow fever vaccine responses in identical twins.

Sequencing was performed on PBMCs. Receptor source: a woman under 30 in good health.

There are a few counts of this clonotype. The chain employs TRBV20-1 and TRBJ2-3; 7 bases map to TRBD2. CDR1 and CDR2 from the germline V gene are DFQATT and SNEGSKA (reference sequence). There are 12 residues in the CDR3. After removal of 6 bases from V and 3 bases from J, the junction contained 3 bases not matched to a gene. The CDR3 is CSAGLVTDTQYF. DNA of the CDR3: TGCAGTGCCGGACTAGTTACAGATACGCAGTATTTT.

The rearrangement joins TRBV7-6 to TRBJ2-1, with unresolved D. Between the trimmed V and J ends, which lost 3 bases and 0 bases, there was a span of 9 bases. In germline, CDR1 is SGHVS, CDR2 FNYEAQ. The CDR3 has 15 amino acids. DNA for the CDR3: TGTGCCAGCAGCTTCATAAGTGACTCCTACAATGAGCAGTTCTTC. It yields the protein CASSFISDSYNEQFF.

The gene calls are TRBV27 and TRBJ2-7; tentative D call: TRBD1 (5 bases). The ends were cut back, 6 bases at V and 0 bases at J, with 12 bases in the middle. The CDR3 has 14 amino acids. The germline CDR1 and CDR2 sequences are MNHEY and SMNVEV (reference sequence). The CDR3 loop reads CASSLTENSYEQYV. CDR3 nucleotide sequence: TGTGCCAGCAGCTTGACAGAGAACTCCTACGAGCAGTACGTC.

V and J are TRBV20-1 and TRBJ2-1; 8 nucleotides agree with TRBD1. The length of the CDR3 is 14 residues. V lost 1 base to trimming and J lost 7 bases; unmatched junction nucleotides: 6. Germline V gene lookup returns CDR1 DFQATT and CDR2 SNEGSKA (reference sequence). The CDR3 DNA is TGCAGTGCTAGAGTGGACAGGGAGACGAATGAGCAGTTCTTC. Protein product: CSARVDRETNEQFF.